These 18 T cell receptor beta chains were all obtained from the same sample, sequenced in a study of T cells expressing NK-cell markers. TCRdb reprocessed the 5' RACE reads and stores each CDR3 protein as one record, lacking DNA. Its table records some 300,000 distinct CDR3 sequences. Source material: blood T cells: a sorted CD56 or NKG2C T cell subset, CD4+ or CD8+ T cells, or bulk PBMC T cells (not recorded which). The receptor set was obtained from a man aged 18 to 29 in good health.

The rearrangement links TRBV29-1 to TRBJ1-4. Germline CDR1 and CDR2: SQVTM and ANQGSEA. The CDR3 runs to 12 residues. The CDR3 loop reads CSGGEINEKLFF.

The chain links TRBV6-5 to TRBJ1-5; TCRdb's D call of TRBD1 is untestable without DNA. The CDR3 runs 14 residues. Germline V gene sequence: CDR1 MNHEY, CDR2 SVGAGI. This CDR3 is CASSFQQGNQPQHF.

The chain uses TRBV23-1 and TRBJ2-3; TCRdb designates TRBD2, a call that cannot be tested without DNA. TRBV23-1 is treated as an ORF (open reading frame) with a function not yet certain. This CDR3 is built from 15 residues. CDR3 region: CASNPSGASTDTQYF.

The chain couples TRBV30 to TRBJ1-2; TCRdb's D call of TRBD1 is untestable without DNA. Looked up from germline, CDR1 is GTSNPN and CDR2 is SVGIG (reference sequence). There are 14 residues in the CDR3. CDR3 loop: CAWSVGGGAYGYTF.

The gene calls are TRBV18 and TRBJ2-7; no DNA is available, so the TRBD1 call from TCRdb remains unchecked. The CDR3 has 16 amino acids. Germline V gives CDR1 KGHSH, CDR2 LQKENI. CDR3 sequence: CASSREPGQGAYEQYF.

This chain joins TRBV6-2 or TRBV6-3 and TRBJ2-3; no DNA is available, so the TRBD2 call from TCRdb remains unchecked. This CDR3 has 15 amino acids. Germline-derived CDR1 and CDR2 are MNHEY and SVGEGT. This chain's CDR3 is CAIQAALAGSDTQYF.

The chain couples TRBV6-5 to TRBJ1-1; TCRdb designates TRBD1, a call that cannot be tested without DNA. Germline CDR1 MNHEY, CDR2 SVGAGI. The CDR3 runs 13 residues. The chain's CDR3 is CASSYEPGQKAFF.

The chain employs TRBV20-1 and TRBJ1-5. The V gene's germline CDR1 is DFQATT and CDR2 SNEGSKA (reference sequence). There are 15 residues in the CDR3. The CDR3 spells CSAIGTDNSNQPQHF.

The chain couples TRBV20-1 to TRBJ1-1; TCRdb's D gene call, TRBD1, goes unchecked for lack of DNA. The CDR3 has 14 amino acids. From germline, CDR1 is DFQATT and CDR2 SNEGSKA (reference sequence). The chain's CDR3 is CSASSDRLNTEAFF.

The chain carries TRBV7-9 and TRBJ2-1. This CDR3 is 13 amino acids long. Germline-derived CDR1 and CDR2 are SEHNR and FQNEAQ (reference sequence). CDR3 in amino acids: CATSQGSYNEQFF.

This chain uses TRBV28 with TRBJ2-5; checking the TCRdb D call of TRBD1 is not possible without DNA. The germline CDR1 and CDR2 sequences are MDHEN and SYDVKM. The CDR3 runs to 12 residues. Here the CDR3 reads CASLGTRETQYF.

The V and J genes are TRBV12-3 or TRBV12-4 and TRBJ2-7. This CDR3 has 14 residues. CDR3 sequence: CASASASSSYEQYF.

The chain combines TRBV12-3 or TRBV12-4 with TRBJ2-1; TCRdb's D gene call, TRBD2, goes unchecked for lack of DNA. This CDR3 has 17 residues. CDR3 amino acids: CASSQRLAGPGWGEQFF.

CDR3 amino acids: CASSPQGSEQFF. V gene TRBV4-2 combines with J gene TRBJ2-1; TCRdb's D gene call, TRBD1, goes unchecked for lack of DNA. Germline V gene lookup returns CDR1 LGHNA and CDR2 YNFKEQ. The CDR3 has 12 residues.

The V call is TRBV6-2 or TRBV6-3, the J call TRBJ2-1; TCRdb gives TRBD2 as the D gene, but with no DNA this cannot be confirmed. CDR1 MNHEY and CDR2 SVGEGT come from the germline V gene. This CDR3 comprises 15 residues. The chain's CDR3 is CASGLPGLPYNEQFF.

This rearrangement joins TRBV30 to TRBJ2-7. The CDR3 covers 11 residues. Germline V gives CDR1 GTSNPN, CDR2 SVGIG (reference sequence). The CDR3 spells CAWRSSYEQYF. The whole variable domain, remainder taken from reference TRBV30 and TRBJ2-7, is SQTIHQWPATLVQPVGSPLSLECTVEGTSNPNLYWYRQAAGRGLQLLFYSVGIGQISSEVPQNLSASRPQDRQFILSSKKLLLSDSGFYLCAWRSSYEQYFGPGTRLTVT.

V usage is TRBV20-1 and J usage is TRBJ1-1. The CDR3 is 16 residues long. Germline lookup yields CDR1 DFQATT and CDR2 SNEGSKA (reference sequence). CDR3 loop: CSARDILGRMNTEAFF.

The J gene is TRBJ2-1, the V gene TRBV5-6. This CDR3 region has 14 residues. CDR1 and CDR2 (germline): SGHDT, YYEEEE. This chain's CDR3 is CASSFSPVPKEQFF. The variable domain in full, with the rest retrieved from reference TRBV5-6 and TRBJ2-1, is DAGVTQSPTHLIKTRGQQVTLRCSPKSGHDTVSWYQQALGQGPQFIFQYYEEEERQRGNFPDRFSGHQFPNYSSELNVNALLLGDSALYLCASSFSPVPKEQFFGPGTRLTVL.